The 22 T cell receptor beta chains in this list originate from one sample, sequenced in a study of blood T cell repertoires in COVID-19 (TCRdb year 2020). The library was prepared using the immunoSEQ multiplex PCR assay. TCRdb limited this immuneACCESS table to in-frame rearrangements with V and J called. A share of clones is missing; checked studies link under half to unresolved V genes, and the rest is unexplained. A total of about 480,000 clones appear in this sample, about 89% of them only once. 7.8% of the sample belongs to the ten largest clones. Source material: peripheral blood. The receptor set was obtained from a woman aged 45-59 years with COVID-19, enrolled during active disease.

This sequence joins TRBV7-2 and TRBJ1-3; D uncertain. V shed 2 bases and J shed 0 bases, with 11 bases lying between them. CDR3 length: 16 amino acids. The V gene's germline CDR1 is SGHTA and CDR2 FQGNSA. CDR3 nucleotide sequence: TGTGCCAGCAGCTTAAACGCGGGCCACTCTGGAAACACCATATATTTT. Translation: CASSLNAGHSGNTIYF.

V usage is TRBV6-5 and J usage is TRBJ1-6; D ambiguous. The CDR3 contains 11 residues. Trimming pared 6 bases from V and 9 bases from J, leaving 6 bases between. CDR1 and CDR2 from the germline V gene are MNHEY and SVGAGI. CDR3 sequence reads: CASREFSPLHF. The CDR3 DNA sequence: TGTGCCAGCAGGGAGTTTTCACCCCTCCACTTT.

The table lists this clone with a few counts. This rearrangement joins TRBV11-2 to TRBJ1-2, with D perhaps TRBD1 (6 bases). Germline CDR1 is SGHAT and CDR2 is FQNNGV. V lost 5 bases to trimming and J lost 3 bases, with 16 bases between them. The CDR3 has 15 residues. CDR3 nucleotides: TGTGCCAGCAGCCATCCTCAGGGGAGGGACTATGGCTACACCTTC. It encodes CASSHPQGRDYGYTF.

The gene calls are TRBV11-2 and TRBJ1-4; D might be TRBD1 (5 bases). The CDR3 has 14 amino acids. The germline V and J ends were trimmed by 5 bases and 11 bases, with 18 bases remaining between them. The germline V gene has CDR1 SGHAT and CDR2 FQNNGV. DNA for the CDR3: TGTGCCAGCAGCCCAATGGCCAGGGAGGGGAAACTGTTTTTT. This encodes CASSPMAREGKLFF. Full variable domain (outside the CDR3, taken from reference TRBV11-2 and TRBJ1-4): EAGVAQSPRYKIIEKRQSVAFWCNPISGHATLYWYQQILGQGPKLLIQFQNNGVVDDSQLPKDRFSAERLKGVDSTLKIQPAKLEDSAVYLCASSPMAREGKLFFGSGTQLSVL.

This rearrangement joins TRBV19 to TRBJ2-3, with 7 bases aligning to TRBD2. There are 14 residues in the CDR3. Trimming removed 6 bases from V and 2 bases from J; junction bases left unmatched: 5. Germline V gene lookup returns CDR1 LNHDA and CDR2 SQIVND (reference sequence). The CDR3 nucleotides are TGTGCCAGTAGAAGAGCGGGGAACACAGATACGCAGTATTTT. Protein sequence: CASRRAGNTDTQYF.

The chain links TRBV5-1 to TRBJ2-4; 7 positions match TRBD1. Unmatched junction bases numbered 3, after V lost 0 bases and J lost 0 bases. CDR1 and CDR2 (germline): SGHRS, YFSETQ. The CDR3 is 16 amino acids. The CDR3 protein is CASSLDRGVAKNIQYF. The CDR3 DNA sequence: TGCGCCAGCAGCTTGGACAGGGGAGTAGCCAAAAACATTCAGTACTTC.

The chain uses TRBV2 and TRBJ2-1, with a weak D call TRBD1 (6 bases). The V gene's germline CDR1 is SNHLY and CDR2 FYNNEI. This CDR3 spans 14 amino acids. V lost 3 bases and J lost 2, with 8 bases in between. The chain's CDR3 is CASSDGQPYNEQFF. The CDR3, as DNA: TGTGCCAGCAGTGATGGACAGCCCTACAATGAGCAGTTCTTC.

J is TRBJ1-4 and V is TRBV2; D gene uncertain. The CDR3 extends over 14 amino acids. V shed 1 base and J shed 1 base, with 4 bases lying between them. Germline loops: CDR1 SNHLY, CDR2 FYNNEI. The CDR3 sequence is CASSEGRTNEKLFF. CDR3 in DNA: TGTGCCAGCAGTGAAGGTAGAACTAATGAAAAACTGTTTTTT.

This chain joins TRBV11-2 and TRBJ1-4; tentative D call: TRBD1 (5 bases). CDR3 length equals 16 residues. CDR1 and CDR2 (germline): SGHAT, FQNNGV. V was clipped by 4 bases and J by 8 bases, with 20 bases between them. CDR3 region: CASSSPLGPQMEKLFF. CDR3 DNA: TGTGCCAGCAGCTCCCCCCTGGGGCCCCAGATGGAAAAACTGTTTTTT.

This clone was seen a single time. CDR3 DNA: TGTGCCAGTAGTAGACAGGCTGGAAACACCATATATTTT. Its protein product is CASSRQAGNTIYF. This chain joins TRBV19 and TRBJ1-3, with D perhaps TRBD1 (6 bases). Trimming pared 4 bases from V and 2 bases from J, leaving 6 bases between. Per the germline V gene, CDR1 is LNHDA and CDR2 is SQIVND (reference sequence). The CDR3 consists of 13 residues.

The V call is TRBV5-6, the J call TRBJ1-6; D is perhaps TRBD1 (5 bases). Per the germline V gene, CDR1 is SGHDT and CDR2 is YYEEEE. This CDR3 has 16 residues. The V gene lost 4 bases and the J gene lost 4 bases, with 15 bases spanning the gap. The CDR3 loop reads CASSRRPRAYNSPLHF. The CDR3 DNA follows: TGTGCCAGCAGCCGCCGCCCCAGGGCTTATAATTCACCCCTCCACTTT. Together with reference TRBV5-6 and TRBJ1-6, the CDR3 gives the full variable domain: DAGVTQSPTHLIKTRGQQVTLRCSPKSGHDTVSWYQQALGQGPQFIFQYYEEEERQRGNFPDRFSGHQFPNYSSELNVNALLLGDSALYLCASSRRPRAYNSPLHFGNGTRLTVT.

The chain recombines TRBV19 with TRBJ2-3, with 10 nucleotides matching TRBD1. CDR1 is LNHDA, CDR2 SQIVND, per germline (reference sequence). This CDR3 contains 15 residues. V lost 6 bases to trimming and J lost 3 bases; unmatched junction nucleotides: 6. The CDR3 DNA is TGTGCCAGTAGCCCGCCGGGACAGGGGACAGATACGCAGTATTTT. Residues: CASSPPGQGTDTQYF.

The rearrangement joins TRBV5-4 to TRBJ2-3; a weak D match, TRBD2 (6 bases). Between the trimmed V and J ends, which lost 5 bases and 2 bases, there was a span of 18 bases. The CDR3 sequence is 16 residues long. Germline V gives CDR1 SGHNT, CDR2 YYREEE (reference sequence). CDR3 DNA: TGTGCCAGCAGTTCACCCTTTCGGGACTCCACAGATACGCAGTATTTT. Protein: CASSSPFRDSTDTQYF.

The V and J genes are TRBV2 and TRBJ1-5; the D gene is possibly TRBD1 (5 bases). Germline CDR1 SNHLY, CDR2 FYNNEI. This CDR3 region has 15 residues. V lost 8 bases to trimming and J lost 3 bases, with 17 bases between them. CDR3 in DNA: TGTGCCAGCCAGAACGATTCAGGGAACAATCAGCCCCAGCATTTT. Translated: CASQNDSGNNQPQHF.

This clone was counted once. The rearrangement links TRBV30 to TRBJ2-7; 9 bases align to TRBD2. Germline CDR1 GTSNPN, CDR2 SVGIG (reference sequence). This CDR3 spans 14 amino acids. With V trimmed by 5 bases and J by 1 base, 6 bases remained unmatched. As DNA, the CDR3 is TGTGCCTGGGCGGCGGGGGGGCGGTCCTACGAGCAGTACTTC. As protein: CAWAAGGRSYEQYF.

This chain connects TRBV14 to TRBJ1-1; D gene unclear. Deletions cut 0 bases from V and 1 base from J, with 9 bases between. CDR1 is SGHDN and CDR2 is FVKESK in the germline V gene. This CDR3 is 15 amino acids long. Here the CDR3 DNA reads TGTGCCAGCAGCCAAGATAGATACAGGAACACTGAAGCTTTCTTT. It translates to CASSQDRYRNTEAFF.

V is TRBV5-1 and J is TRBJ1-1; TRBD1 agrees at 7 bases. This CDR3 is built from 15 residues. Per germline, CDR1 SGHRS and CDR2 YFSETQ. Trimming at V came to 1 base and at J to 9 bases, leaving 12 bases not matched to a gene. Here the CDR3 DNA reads TGCGCCAGCAGCTTGTCGGGGACAGACAAAAGTAAAGCTTTCTTT. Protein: CASSLSGTDKSKAFF. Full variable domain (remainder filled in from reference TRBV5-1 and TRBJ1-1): KAGVTQTPRYLIKTRGQQVTLSCSPISGHRSVSWYQQTPGQGLQFLFEYFSETQRNKGNFPGRFSGRQFSNSRSEMNVSTLELGDSALYLCASSLSGTDKSKAFFGQGTRLTVV.

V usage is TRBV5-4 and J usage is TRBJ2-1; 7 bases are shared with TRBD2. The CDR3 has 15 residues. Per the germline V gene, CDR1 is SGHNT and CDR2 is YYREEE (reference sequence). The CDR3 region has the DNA TGTGCTTTTTCGAGGGGAGGGACCGCTGACAATGAGCAGTTCTTC. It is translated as CAFSRGGTADNEQFF.

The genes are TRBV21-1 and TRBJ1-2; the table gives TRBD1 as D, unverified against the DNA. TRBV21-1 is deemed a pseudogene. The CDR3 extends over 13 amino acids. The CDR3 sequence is CASSSSDRVHYTF. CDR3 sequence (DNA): TGTGCCAGCAGCAGTTCGGACAGGGTTCACTACACCTTC.

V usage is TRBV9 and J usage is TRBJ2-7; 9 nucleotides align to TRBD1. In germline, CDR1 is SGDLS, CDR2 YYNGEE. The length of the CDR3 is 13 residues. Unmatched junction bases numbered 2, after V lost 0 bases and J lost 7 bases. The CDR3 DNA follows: TGTGCCAGCAGCGTAGGAGACAGGGGGGAGCAGTACTTC. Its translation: CASSVGDRGEQYF.

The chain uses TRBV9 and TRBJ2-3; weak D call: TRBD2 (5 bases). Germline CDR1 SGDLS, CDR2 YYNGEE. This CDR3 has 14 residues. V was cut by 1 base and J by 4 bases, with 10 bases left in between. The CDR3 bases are TGTGCCAGCAGCGTATCAAGCGGAGCAGATACGCAGTATTTT. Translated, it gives CASSVSSGADTQYF.

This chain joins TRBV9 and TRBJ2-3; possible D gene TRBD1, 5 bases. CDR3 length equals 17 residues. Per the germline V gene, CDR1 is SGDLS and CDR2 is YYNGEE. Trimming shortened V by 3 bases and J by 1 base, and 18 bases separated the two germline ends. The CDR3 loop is CASSAPIVGPRTDTQYF. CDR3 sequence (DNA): TGTGCCAGCAGCGCCCCCATAGTGGGGCCACGCACAGATACGCAGTATTTT.